Here is one T cell receptor beta chain with its context. The record originates from a study of blood T cell repertoires in COVID-19. Across the whole study: Sites across the United States, Italy and Spain contributed samples from acute and convalescent COVID-19. Sources were T cells, B-cell-depleted T cells, or PBMCs; the material itself was cDNA or gDNA.

V shed 5 bases and J shed 11 bases, with 12 bases lying between them. CDR1 MNHNY and CDR2 SVGAGI come from the germline V gene (reference sequence). The CDR3 covers 11 residues. Original processing notes: Amplification of reference gene primers provided the estimated nucleated cell counts. The table came from immunoSEQ multiplex PCR; TCRdb's copy has only in-frame clones and leaves some out. The V and J calls and clone size were taken over from that table, and D and trimming were inferred from the DNA. The sample includes around 200,000 clones, about 85% of them seen just once. The specimen was peripheral blood. The TCR comes from a man aged 25-45 years with acute or convalescent COVID-19. V usage is TRBV6-6 and J usage is TRBJ1-1, with D uncertain. The CDR3 reads CASSPRGMAFF. DNA of the CDR3: TGTGCCAGCAGTCCCCGAGGTATGGCTTTCTTT.